Given below is one T cell receptor (beta chain) in context. Its antigen is still unknown. The data stem from a study of OX40 agonist ivuxolimab in advanced cancers. Study-level background: Every 2 weeks, patients received ivuxolimab intravenously, dosed at 0.01 to 10 mg/kg. Study conclusions and caveats: Among the nonresponders, some also had low normalized T-cell clonal expansion. Relatively little clonal expansion, among the lowest observed, appeared in partial responders at 0.1-3.0 mg/kg.

V was shortened by 4 bases and J by 6 bases, with 13 bases between the two germline ends. The CDR3 consists of 13 residues. From germline, CDR1 is MNHEY and CDR2 SVGAGI. Only in-frame clones appear in the TCRdb table, and some are missing; sequencing was by immunoSEQ multiplex PCR. The data show around 76,000 clones, about 73% seen once. The specimen comprised CD4+ or CD8+ T cells sorted from blood, sampled in a trial of the OX40 agonist ivuxolimab. The source is an adult with an advanced solid tumor such as melanoma, head and neck, liver or kidney cancer. V usage is TRBV6-5 and J usage is TRBJ2-7; D is perhaps TRBD2 (6 bases). CDR3 DNA sequence: TGTGCCAGCAGTTCGACTGGGGAGGCCGAGCAGTACTTC. This encodes CASSSTGEAEQYF.